A single T cell receptor (beta chain) is shown here with its context. The data derive from a study of blood T cell repertoires in COVID-19. CDR1 and CDR2 (germline): MNHNY, SVGAGI (reference sequence). This CDR3 has 16 amino acids. V lost 0 bases to trimming and J lost 3 bases, with 14 bases between them. The repertoire was sequenced with immunoSEQ multiplex PCR; TCRdb's copy has only in-frame clones and lacks some. The sample carries roughly 170,000 clones, about four fifths recorded once. This receptor was identified in an older woman with COVID-19, enrolled during active disease. The chain uses TRBV6-6 and TRBJ1-2, with unresolved D. Sample: peripheral blood. This CDR3 reads CASSYSRASLYYGYTF. The CDR3 nucleotides are TGTGCCAGCAGTTACTCTCGAGCCTCACTCTACTATGGCTACACCTTC.